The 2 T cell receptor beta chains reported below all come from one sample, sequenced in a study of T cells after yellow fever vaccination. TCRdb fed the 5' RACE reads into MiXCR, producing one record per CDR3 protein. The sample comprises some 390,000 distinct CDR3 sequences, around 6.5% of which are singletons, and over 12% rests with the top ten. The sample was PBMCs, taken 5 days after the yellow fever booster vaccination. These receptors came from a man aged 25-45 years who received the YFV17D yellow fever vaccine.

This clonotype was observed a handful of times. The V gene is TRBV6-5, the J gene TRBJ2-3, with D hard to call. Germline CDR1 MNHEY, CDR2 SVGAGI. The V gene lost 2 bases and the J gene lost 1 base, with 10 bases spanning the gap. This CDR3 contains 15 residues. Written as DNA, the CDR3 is TGTGCCAGCAGTTACCGACTGGACCGCACAGATACGCAGTATTTT. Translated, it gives CASSYRLDRTDTQYF.

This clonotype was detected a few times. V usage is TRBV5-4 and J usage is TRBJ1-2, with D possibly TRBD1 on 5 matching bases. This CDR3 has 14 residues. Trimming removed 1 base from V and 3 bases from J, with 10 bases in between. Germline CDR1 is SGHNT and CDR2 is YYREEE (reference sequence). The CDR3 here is CASSLWGGDYGYTF. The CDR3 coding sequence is TGTGCCAGCAGCTTGTGGGGGGGGGACTATGGCTACACCTTC.